Following are 26 T cell receptor beta chains from one sample sequenced in a study of identical twins. TCRdb reprocessed the 5' RACE reads with MiXCR, giving one entry per CDR3 protein. The sample lists around 1.7 million distinct CDR3 sequences; roughly a third were seen once. Sequenced sample: cord blood. The receptors stem from a newborn girl in good health.

A word on this clonotype: A much larger clone differs from this one at a single base, so this may be a read error. The J gene is TRBJ2-1, the V gene TRBV5-1; D uncertain. Trimming removed 5 bases at V and 10 bases at J, with 16 bases between. Germline V gene lookup returns CDR1 SGHRS and CDR2 YFSETQ. This CDR3 contains 13 residues. The CDR3 loop is CASSRGSRYEQFF. For the CDR3, the DNA is TGCGCCAGCAGTCGCGGCTCTCGCTACGAGCAGTTCTTC.

V gene TRBV2 combines with J gene TRBJ2-4; D assignment may be TRBD1 or TRBD2 (5 bases each). The CDR3 runs 13 residues. Trimming took 6 bases from V and 9 from J, leaving 15 bases between them. Germline V gene sequence: CDR1 SNHLY, CDR2 FYNNEI. CDR3 coding DNA: TGTGCCAGCAGGGGGGAGACAGTGGGCATTCAGTACTTC. This translates into CASRGETVGIQYF.

The chain links TRBV6-6 to TRBJ1-2, with TRBD1 matching 7 bases. The V gene's germline CDR1 is MNHNY and CDR2 SVGAGI (reference sequence). With 6 bases clipped from V and 4 bases from J, the junction kept 14 bases outside the gene matches. The CDR3 runs 16 residues. The CDR3 sequence: CASSLGTEPRFYGYTF. CDR3 in DNA: TGTGCCAGCAGCCTCGGGACAGAACCAAGATTCTATGGCTACACCTTC.

This chain connects TRBV21-1 to TRBJ1-5. TRBV21-1 is marked as a pseudogene. The CDR3 length is 17 residues. The CDR3 loop is CASSKGGWGYSNQPQHF. Here the CDR3 DNA reads TGTGCCAGCAGCAAAGGAGGTTGGGGTTATAGCAATCAGCCCCAGCATTTT.

In its sample, this clonotype was seen many times. The junction differs from germline at one of its ends, possibly a read error. V is TRBV7-7 and J is TRBJ2-5, with 9 nucleotides matching TRBD2. Germline-derived CDR1 and CDR2 are SSHAT and FNYEAQ (reference sequence). The length of the CDR3 is 14 residues. The CDR3 sequence is CASSLAGEGETQYF. The CDR3 DNA sequence: TGTGCTAGCAGCTTAGCGGGAGAGGGTGAGACCCAGTACTTC.

This clonotype was observed a few times. The V call is TRBV15, the J call TRBJ2-7; 10 bases align to TRBD2. Germline V gives CDR1 LNHNV, CDR2 YYDKDF (reference sequence). V gave up 0 bases and J gave up 3 bases; unmatched junction bases: 8. This CDR3 is built from 17 residues. CDR3 region: CATSRDLLAGDLYEQYF. CDR3 in DNA: TGTGCCACCAGCAGAGATTTGCTAGCGGGGGATCTCTACGAGCAGTACTTC.

This clonotype was recorded at least ten times. This chain links TRBV10-3 with TRBJ2-3; D is ambiguous. CDR3 length: 13 amino acids. V lost 0 bases and J 6 bases, leaving 7 bases between the germline ends. Germline CDR1 ENHRY, CDR2 SYGVKD. The CDR3 nucleotides are TGTGCCATCAGTGAGTCGAATTCGGATACGCAGTATTTT. Translation: CAISESNSDTQYF.

Details on this clonotype: A much larger clone sits a single nucleotide away, making a read error possible. Here the CDR3 DNA reads TGCAGTGCTAGAGATCTTGGGACCACAGGTACGCAGTATTTT. It is translated as CSARDLGTTGTQYF. This chain joins TRBV20-1 and TRBJ2-3; D may be TRBD1 or TRBD2 (5 bases each). The CDR3 sequence is 14 residues long. The germline V gene has CDR1 DFQATT and CDR2 SNEGSKA (reference sequence).

This clonotype was seen only a few times. The V gene is TRBV20-1, the J gene TRBJ2-1; 7 positions agree with TRBD2. The J segment lost 4 bases and the V segment lost 0 bases, leaving 9 bases of the junction unmatched. Germline CDR1 is DFQATT and CDR2 is SNEGSKA (reference sequence). The CDR3 is 16 residues long. CDR3 bases: TGCAGTGCTAGAGAGAGGACTAGTCTCCTTTACAATGAGCAGTTCTTC. This encodes CSARERTSLLYNEQFF.

V gene TRBV6-5 combines with J gene TRBJ2-7; tentative D call: TRBD2 (5 bases). The CDR3 is 18 amino acids. Trimming stripped 0 bases from V and 1 base from J, with 19 bases between. CDR1 is MNHEY and CDR2 is SVGAGI in the germline V gene. The CDR3 nucleotides read TGTGCCAGCAGTTACTCGACCCTAGCTGGGAGACGGTCCTACGAGCAGTACTTC. Protein: CASSYSTLAGRRSYEQYF.

V usage is TRBV13 and J usage is TRBJ1-2; D is unclear. Trimming took 2 bases from V and 1 from J, leaving 14 bases between them. This CDR3 comprises 16 residues. Germline lookup yields CDR1 PRHDT and CDR2 FYEKMQ (reference sequence). The CDR3 region has the DNA TGTGCCAGCAGCTTAACGGCGGCCTTCCTTAACTATGGCTACACCTTC. It encodes CASSLTAAFLNYGYTF.

The CDR3 protein is CASSGAYEQFF. DNA of the CDR3: TGTGCCAGCAGTGGAGCGTATGAGCAGTTCTTC. The chain couples TRBV2 to TRBJ2-1, with D unresolved. V was pared by 4 bases and J by 8 bases, with 6 bases between. Germline V gives CDR1 SNHLY, CDR2 FYNNEI. The CDR3 extends over 11 amino acids.

This clonotype was counted a few times. The V call is TRBV9, the J call TRBJ1-5; maybe TRBD1 (5 bases). Trimming pared 2 bases from V and 7 bases from J, leaving 13 bases between. Germline V gives CDR1 SGDLS, CDR2 YYNGEE. This CDR3 has 14 residues. In nucleotides, the CDR3 is TGTGCCAGCAGCGTGGGGGTAGGGGTACAGCCCCAGCATTTT. Amino acids: CASSVGVGVQPQHF.

V and J are TRBV7-9 and TRBJ1-2; D call uncertain. This CDR3 spans 13 amino acids. Germline CDR1 and CDR2: SEHNR and FQNEAQ (reference sequence). Trimming stripped 3 bases from V and 4 bases from J, with 9 bases between. DNA of the CDR3: TGTGCCAGCAGCTTTTTCATCCTCTATGGCTACACCTTC. Its translation is CASSFFILYGYTF.

Turning to this clonotype: A much larger clone differs from this one at a single base, so this may be a read error. The gene calls are TRBV29-1 and TRBJ2-5; D not resolved. The J call is in doubt because the DNA end fits TRBJ2-1 better. The CDR3 runs 10 residues. In germline, CDR1 is SQVTM, CDR2 ANQGSEA. This CDR3 reads CSGVKETQFF. In DNA form, the CDR3 reads TGCAGCGGGGTAAAAGAGACCCAGTTCTTC.

This clonotype occurred many times. The V call is TRBV29-1, the J call TRBJ1-2; 9 nucleotides agree with TRBD1. The CDR3 sequence is 14 residues long. J lost 0 bases, V lost 6 bases, and 5 bases had no gene match. Germline lookup yields CDR1 SQVTM and CDR2 ANQGSEA. CDR3 coding DNA: TGCAGCGTGGTTACAGGGGGCGCTAACTATGGCTACACCTTC. It translates to CSVVTGGANYGYTF.

This clonotype came up a few times. The chain employs TRBV10-3 and TRBJ1-4; D may be TRBD1 (6 bases). Trimming took off 2 bases at V and 3 bases at J, with 10 bases between the two ends. The CDR3 sequence is 15 residues long. From germline, CDR1 is ENHRY and CDR2 SYGVKD. The CDR3 reads CAISETTGPNEKLFF. In nucleotides, the CDR3 is TGTGCCATCAGTGAGACGACAGGCCCTAATGAAAAACTGTTTTTT.

This clonotype was seen a handful of times. V and J are TRBV27 and TRBJ1-3; D perhaps matches TRBD1 (5 bases). V lost 0 bases to trimming and J lost 1 base, with 7 bases between them. The CDR3 loop spans 15 amino acids. Germline CDR1 is MNHEY and CDR2 is SMNVEV (reference sequence). The CDR3 bases are TGTGCCAGCAGTTTATCGCCAGGGTCTGGAAACACCATATATTTT. Protein product: CASSLSPGSGNTIYF.

V is TRBV20-1 and J is TRBJ2-1; D unclear. The CDR3 runs 16 residues. V lost 3 bases and J 3 bases, leaving 18 bases between the germline ends. The germline CDR1 and CDR2 sequences are DFQATT and SNEGSKA (reference sequence). The CDR3 here is CSASPRAPSSYNEQFF. The CDR3 nucleotides read TGCAGTGCTAGCCCTCGCGCGCCATCGAGCTACAATGAGCAGTTCTTC.

The chain joins TRBV24-1 to TRBJ1-4, with 8 bases that match TRBD1. This CDR3 region has 17 residues. Trimming removed 3 bases from V and 0 bases from J; junction bases left unmatched: 5. Germline CDR1 is KGHDR and CDR2 is SFDVKD. In DNA, the CDR3 is TGTGCCACCAGTGATCCGGGACAGGCGACAACTAATGAAAAACTGTTTTTT. Residues: CATSDPGQATTNEKLFF.

The chain carries TRBV7-8 and TRBJ2-1; TRBD1 matches at 7 bases. The J segment lost 4 bases and the V segment lost 5 bases, leaving 5 bases of the junction unmatched. This CDR3 has 14 amino acids. Germline values: CDR1 SGHVS, CDR2 FQNEAQ. The CDR3 DNA reads as TGTGCCAGCAGCCTAAAGGACAGGTACAATGAGCAGTTCTTC. Translated, it gives CASSLKDRYNEQFF.

This clonotype was detected only a few times. The chain is built from TRBV29-1 and TRBJ2-6; D unclear. Trimming left V 4 bases short and J 0 bases short, with 7 bases between. Germline V gives CDR1 SQVTM, CDR2 ANQGSEA. The length of the CDR3 is 14 residues. The CDR3 sequence: CSVVGHSGANVLTF. CDR3 nucleotides: TGCAGCGTTGTAGGCCACTCTGGGGCCAACGTCCTGACTTTC.

A few counts support this clonotype. V gene TRBV28 combines with J gene TRBJ1-1; D unclear. This CDR3 region has 12 residues. Germline CDR1 MDHEN, CDR2 SYDVKM. V lost 2 bases and J 7 bases, leaving 8 bases between the germline ends. Here the CDR3 DNA reads TGTGCCAGCAGTTTAGGCCACGGTGAAGCTTTCTTT. Its protein is CASSLGHGEAFF. The variable domain in full, completed from reference TRBV28 and TRBJ1-1, reads DVKVTQSSRYLVKRTGEKVFLECVQDMDHENMFWYRQDPGLGLRLIYFSYDVKMKEKGDIPEGYSVSREKKERFSLILESASTNQTSMYLCASSLGHGEAFFGQGTRLTVV.

The sample holds many counts of this clonotype. The rearrangement links TRBV12-3 or TRBV12-4 to TRBJ1-2; 9 nucleotides line up with TRBD1. The CDR3 consists of 15 residues. V trimming: 2 bases; J trimming: 1 base; junction bases outside the gene matches: 2. CDR3 coding DNA: TGTGCCAGCAGTTTACAGGACAGGGGTAACTATGGCTACACCTTC. As protein: CASSLQDRGNYGYTF.

This chain links TRBV20-1 with TRBJ1-6; 9 nucleotides agree with TRBD1. The junction had 10 bases not matched to a gene; V was cut back by 3 bases and J by 10 bases. Per the germline V gene, CDR1 is DFQATT and CDR2 is SNEGSKA (reference sequence). The CDR3 runs 15 residues. This CDR3 reads CSARPPDRGSSPLHF. The CDR3 coding sequence is TGCAGTGCTAGGCCTCCGGACAGGGGAAGCTCACCCCTCCACTTT.

This chain uses TRBV4-2 with TRBJ1-5, with 8 bases that match TRBD1. CDR1 is LGHNA and CDR2 is YNFKEQ in the germline V gene. The CDR3 sequence is 17 residues long. V lost 1 base and J lost 4; bases outside the gene matches: 9. This CDR3 reads CASSQVQGANSNQPQHF. The CDR3 DNA reads TGTGCCAGCAGCCAAGTTCAGGGGGCGAATAGTAATCAGCCCCAGCATTTT.